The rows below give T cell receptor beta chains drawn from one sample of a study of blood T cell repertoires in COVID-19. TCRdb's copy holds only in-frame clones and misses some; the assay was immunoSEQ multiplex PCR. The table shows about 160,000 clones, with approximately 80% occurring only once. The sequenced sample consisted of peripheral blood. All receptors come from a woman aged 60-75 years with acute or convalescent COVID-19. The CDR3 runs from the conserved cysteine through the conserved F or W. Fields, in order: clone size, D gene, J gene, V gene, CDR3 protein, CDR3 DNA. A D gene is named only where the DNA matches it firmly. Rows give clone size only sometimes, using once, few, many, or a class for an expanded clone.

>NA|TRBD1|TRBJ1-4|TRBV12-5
CASGPGQGGEKLFF
TGTGCTAGTGGTCCAGGACAGGGGGGTGAAAAACTGTTTTTT
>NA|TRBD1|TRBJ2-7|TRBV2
CASTGTDLYEQYF
TGTGCCAGCACGGGGACAGACCTCTACGAGCAGTACTTC
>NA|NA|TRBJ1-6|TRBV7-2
CASSWGGYSYNSPLHF
TGTGCCAGCAGCTGGGGGGGATATTCCTATAATTCACCCCTCCACTTT
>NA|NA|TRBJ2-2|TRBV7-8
CASSYGLYGELFF
TGTGCCAGCAGCTACGGACTGTACGGGGAGCTGTTTTTT
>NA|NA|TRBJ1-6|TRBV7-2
CASSLGPARDSPLHF
TGTGCCAGCAGCTTAGGCCCGGCCAGGGATTCACCCCTCCACTTT
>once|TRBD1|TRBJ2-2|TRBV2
CASSLGQGVPGELFF
TGTGCCAGCAGTTTGGGACAGGGCGTCCCCGGGGAGCTGTTTTTT
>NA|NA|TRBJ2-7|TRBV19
CASSPRGTAYEQYF
TGTGCCAGTAGTCCACGCGGGACAGCCTACGAACAGTACTTC
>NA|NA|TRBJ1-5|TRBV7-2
CASSKRGQGLNQPQHF
TGTGCCAGCAGCAAACGTGGCCAGGGCCTCAATCAGCCCCAGCATTTT
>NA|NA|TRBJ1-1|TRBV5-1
CASREQGGTEAFF
TGCGCCAGCAGGGAACAGGGTGGTACTGAAGCTTTCTTT
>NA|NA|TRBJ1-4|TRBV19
CASNQDGHNEKLFF
TGTGCCAGTAACCAGGACGGACACAATGAAAAACTGTTTTTT
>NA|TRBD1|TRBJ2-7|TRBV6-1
CASSGTGTVASYEQYF
TGTGCCAGCAGTGGCACCGGGACAGTAGCCTCCTACGAGCAGTACTTC
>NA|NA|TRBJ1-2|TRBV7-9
CASSFEGGSYGYTF
TGTGCCAGCAGCTTCGAGGGCGGGAGCTATGGCTACACCTTC